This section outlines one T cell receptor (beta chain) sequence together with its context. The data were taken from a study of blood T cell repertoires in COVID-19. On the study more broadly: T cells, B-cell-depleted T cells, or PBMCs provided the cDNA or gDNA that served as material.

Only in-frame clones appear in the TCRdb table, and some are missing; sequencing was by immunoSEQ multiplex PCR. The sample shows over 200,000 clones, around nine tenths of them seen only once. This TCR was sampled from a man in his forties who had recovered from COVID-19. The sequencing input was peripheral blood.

Here the CDR3 reads CASVAQGDSSYNEQFF. The CDR3 DNA reads as TGTGCCAGCGTAGCCCAAGGGGATTCCTCCTACAATGAGCAGTTCTTC. J is TRBJ2-1 and V is TRBV7-6; possibly TRBD1 for D (5 bases). Germline V lookup: CDR1 SGHVS, CDR2 FNYEAQ. There are 16 residues in the CDR3. V was cut by 8 bases and J by 0 bases, with 17 bases left in between.